This record concerns one T cell receptor (beta chain) sequence. This record belongs to a study of blood T cell repertoires in COVID-19. About the study: COVID-19 samples from acute and convalescent phases originated in the United States, Italy and Spain. PBMCs, B-cell-depleted T cells, or T cells were the source of the cDNA or gDNA that made up the material.

Original processing notes: Reference gene primer amplification gave nucleated cell count estimates. Repertoires were generated with immunoSEQ multiplex PCR, while TCRdb's copy carries only in-frame clones and drops some. The DNA was the basis for D and trimming; V, J and clone size are from that table. Here the sample spans roughly 200,000 clones, approximately 89% being singletons. The CDR3 has 13 amino acids. The germline V and J ends were trimmed by 11 bases and 4 bases, with 17 bases remaining between them. CDR1 SGHAT and CDR2 FQNNGV come from the germline V gene. This sequence originates from a woman aged 60 to 75 with acute or convalescent COVID-19. The chain has TRBV11-2 and TRBJ1-2, with TRBD1 as a possible D gene (6 bases). Sequenced material: peripheral blood. In DNA form, the CDR3 reads TGTGCCTCCGGGGTGGGGGCCACCTATGGCTACACCTTC. As protein: CASGVGATYGYTF.